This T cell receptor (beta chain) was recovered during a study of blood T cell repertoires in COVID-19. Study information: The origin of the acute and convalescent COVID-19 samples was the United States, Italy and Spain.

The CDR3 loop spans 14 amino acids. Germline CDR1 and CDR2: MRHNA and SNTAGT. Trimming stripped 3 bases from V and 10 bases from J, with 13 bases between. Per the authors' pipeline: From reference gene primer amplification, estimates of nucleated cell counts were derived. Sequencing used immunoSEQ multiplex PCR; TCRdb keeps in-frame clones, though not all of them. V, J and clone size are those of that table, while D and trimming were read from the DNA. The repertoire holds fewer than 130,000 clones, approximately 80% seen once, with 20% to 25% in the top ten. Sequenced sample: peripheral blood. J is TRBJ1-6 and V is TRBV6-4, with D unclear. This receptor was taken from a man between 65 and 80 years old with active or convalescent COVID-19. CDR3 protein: CASSELRGNSPLHF. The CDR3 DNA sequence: TGTGCCAGCAGTGAATTGCGGGGAAACTCACCCCTCCACTTT.